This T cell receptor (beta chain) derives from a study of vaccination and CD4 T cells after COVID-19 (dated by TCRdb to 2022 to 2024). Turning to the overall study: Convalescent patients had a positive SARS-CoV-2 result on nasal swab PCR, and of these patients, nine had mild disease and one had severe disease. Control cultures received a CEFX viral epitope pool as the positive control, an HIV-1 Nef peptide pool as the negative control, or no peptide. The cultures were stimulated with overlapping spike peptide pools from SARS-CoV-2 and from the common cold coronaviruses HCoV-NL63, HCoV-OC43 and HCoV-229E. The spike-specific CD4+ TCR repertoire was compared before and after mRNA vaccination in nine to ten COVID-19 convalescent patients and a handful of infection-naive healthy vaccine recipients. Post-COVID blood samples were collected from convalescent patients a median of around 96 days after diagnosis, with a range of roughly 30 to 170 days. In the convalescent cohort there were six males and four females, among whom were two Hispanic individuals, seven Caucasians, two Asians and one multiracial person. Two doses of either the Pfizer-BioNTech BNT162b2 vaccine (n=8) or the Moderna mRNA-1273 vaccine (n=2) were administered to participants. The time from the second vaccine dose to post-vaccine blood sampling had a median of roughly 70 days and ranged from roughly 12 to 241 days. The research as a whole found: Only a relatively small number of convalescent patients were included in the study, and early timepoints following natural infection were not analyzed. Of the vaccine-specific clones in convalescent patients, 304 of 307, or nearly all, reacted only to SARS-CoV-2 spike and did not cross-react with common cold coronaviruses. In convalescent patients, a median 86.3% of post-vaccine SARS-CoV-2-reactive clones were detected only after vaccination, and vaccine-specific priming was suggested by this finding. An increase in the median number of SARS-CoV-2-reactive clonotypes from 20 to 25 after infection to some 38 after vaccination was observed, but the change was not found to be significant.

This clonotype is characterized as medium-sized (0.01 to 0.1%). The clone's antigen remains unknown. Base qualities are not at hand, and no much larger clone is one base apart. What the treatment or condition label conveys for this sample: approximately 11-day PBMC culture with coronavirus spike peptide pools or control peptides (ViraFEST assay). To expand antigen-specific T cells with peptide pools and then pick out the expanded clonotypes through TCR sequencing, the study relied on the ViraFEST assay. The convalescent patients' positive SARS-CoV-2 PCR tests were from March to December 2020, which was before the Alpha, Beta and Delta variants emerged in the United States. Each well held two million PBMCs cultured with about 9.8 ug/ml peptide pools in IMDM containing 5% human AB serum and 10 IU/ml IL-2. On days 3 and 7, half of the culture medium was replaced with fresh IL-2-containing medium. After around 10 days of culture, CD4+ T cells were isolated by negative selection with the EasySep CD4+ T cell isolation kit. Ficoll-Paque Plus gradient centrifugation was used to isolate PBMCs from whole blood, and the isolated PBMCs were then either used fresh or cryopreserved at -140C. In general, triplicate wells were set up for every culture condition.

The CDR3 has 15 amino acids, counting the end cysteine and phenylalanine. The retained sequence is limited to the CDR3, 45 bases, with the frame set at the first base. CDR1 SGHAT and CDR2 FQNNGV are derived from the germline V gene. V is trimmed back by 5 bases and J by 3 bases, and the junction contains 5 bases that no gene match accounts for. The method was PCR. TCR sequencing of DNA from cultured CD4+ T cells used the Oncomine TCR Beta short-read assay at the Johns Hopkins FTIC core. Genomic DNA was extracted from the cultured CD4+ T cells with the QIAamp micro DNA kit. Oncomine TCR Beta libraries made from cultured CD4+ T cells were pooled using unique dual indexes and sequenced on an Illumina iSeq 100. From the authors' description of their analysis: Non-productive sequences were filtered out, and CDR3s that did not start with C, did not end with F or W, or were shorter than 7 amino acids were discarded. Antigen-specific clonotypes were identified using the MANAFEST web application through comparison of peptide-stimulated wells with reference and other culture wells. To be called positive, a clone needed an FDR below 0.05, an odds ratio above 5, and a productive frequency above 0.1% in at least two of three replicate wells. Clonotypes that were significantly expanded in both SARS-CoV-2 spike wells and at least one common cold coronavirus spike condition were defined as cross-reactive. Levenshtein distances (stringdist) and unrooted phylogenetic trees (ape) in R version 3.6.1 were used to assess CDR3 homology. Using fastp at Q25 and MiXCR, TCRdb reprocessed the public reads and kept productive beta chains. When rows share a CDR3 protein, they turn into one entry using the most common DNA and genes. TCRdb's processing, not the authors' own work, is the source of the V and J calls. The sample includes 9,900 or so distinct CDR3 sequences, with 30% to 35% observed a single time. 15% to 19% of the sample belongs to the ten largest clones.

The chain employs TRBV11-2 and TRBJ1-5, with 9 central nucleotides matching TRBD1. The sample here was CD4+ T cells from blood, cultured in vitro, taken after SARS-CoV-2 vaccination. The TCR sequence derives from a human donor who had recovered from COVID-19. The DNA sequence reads TGTGCCAGCAGCCTGGGACAGGGCCCCAATCAGCCCCAGCATTTT. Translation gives CASSLGQGPNQPQHF.